The clone carrying this T cell receptor (beta chain) was detected only once. The J segment lost 4 bases and the V segment lost 1 base, leaving 4 bases of the junction unmatched. The CDR3 sequence is 15 residues long. Germline CDR1 and CDR2: LGHNA and YNFKEQ. This record belongs to a study of blood T cell repertoires in COVID-19. Some clones are missing from TCRdb's copy, which holds only in-frame ones; the method was immunoSEQ multiplex PCR. The sample holds some 300,000 clones, over 85% seen once. The chain is built from TRBV4-2 and TRBJ2-1; 7 nucleotides align to TRBD1. The receptor was isolated from a woman in her twenties or thirties who had recovered from COVID-19. Material for sequencing was PBMCs or T cells enriched from blood (not recorded which). The CDR3 region is CASSQGGRGYNEQFF. Here the CDR3 DNA reads TGTGCCAGCAGCCAAGGTGGCAGGGGGTACAATGAGCAGTTCTTC.